Listed below are T cell receptor beta chains from one sample, sequenced in a study of blood T cell repertoires in COVID-19. The repertoire was sequenced with immunoSEQ multiplex PCR; TCRdb's copy has only in-frame clones and lacks some. The sample holds 310,000 or so clones, roughly 87% seen once. The specimen sequenced was PBMCs or T cells enriched from blood (not recorded which). These receptors came from a woman between 18 and 30 years old who had recovered from COVID-19. Each CDR3 is given with its conserved first and last residue. The order of the fields is D gene, clone size, J gene, V gene, CDR3 protein, CDR3 DNA. D genes are given only for firm matches. Clone size, where shown, is once, few, many, or a class for clones that have expanded.

D: NA; size: NA; J: TRBJ1-5; V: TRBV2; CDR3: CASSEEVDQPQHF; DNA: TGTGCCAGCAGTGAGGAGGTGGATCAGCCCCAGCATTTT
D: NA; size: once; J: TRBJ1-5; V: TRBV6-2/TRBV6-3; CDR3: CASSLQLNQPQHF; DNA: TGTGCCAGCAGTTTACAGCTAAATCAGCCCCAGCATTTT
D: NA; size: NA; J: TRBJ1-5; V: TRBV30; CDR3: CAWSVRSQDSNQPQHF; DNA: TGTGCCTGGAGTGTACGGTCACAGGATAGCAATCAGCCCCAGCATTTT
D: NA; size: NA; J: TRBJ1-5; V: TRBV7-2; CDR3: CASSLQVGGQPQHF; DNA: TGTGCCAGCAGCCTACAGGTCGGGGGTCAGCCCCAGCATTTT
D: NA; size: NA; J: TRBJ1-1; V: TRBV19; CDR3: CASTDGRPEAFF; DNA: TGTGCCAGTACGGACGGGAGGCCTGAAGCTTTCTTT
D: NA; size: NA; J: TRBJ2-1; V: TRBV5-1; CDR3: CASSLARRGQSGSAGRQFF; DNA: TGCGCCAGCAGCTTGGCCAGGAGGGGGCAGAGCGGGAGCGCGGGGCGGCAGTTCTTC
D: TRBD2; size: NA; J: TRBJ2-7; V: TRBV7-6; CDR3: CASSGPGLGNYEQYF; DNA: TGTGCCAGCAGCGGACCGGGACTAGGGAACTACGAGCAGTACTTC
D: NA; size: NA; J: TRBJ1-4; V: TRBV19; CDR3: CASSLRQANEKLFF; DNA: TGTGCCAGTAGTCTTCGACAGGCGAATGAAAAACTGTTTTTT
D: NA; size: few; J: TRBJ1-4; V: TRBV19; CDR3: CASTHRVEGEKLFF; DNA: TGTGCCAGTACTCACAGGGTAGAAGGGGAAAAACTGTTTTTT
D: TRBD1; size: NA; J: TRBJ1-6; V: TRBV6-5; CDR3: CASSRSDRGHSPLHF; DNA: TGTGCCAGCAGTAGATCTGACAGGGGGCATTCACCCCTCCACTTT
D: NA; size: NA; J: TRBJ1-1; V: TRBV5-4; CDR3: CASRAPFGNTEAFF; DNA: TGTGCCAGCAGGGCCCCCTTTGGGAACACTGAAGCTTTCTTT